A single sample is the source of the 17 T cell receptor beta chains below, sequenced in a study of persistence of HIV-infected CD4 T cells. This was the immunoSEQ version 4 assay in survey mode. Data came from immunoSEQ multiplex PCR; TCRdb stores just in-frame clones and leaves some out. Seen here are tens of thousands of clones, around 75% observed once, and the top ten hold about 3%. These TCRs are of unknown antigen specificity. Cells were stimulated with CMV-infected fibroblast lysates at approximately 10 ug/mL. CD40L-negative CD69-negative CD45RO-high memory CD4+ T cells were sorted as populations depleted of antigen-responding cells. The sequencing here drew on CD4+ T cells sorted from PBMCs after roughly 20-hour stimulation, taken from a patient who received antiretroviral therapy. The source is an adult man with HIV who was CMV-seropositive.

The chain links TRBV18 to TRBJ1-2; D is unresolved. CDR1 KGHSH and CDR2 LQKENI come from the germline V gene. V was clipped by 2 bases and J by 1 base, with 11 bases between them. There are 15 residues in the CDR3. DNA of the CDR3: TGTGCCAGCTCACCATCCGGGCAATTTAACTATGGCTACACCTTC. It is translated as CASSPSGQFNYGYTF.

The chain combines TRBV29-1 with TRBJ2-3; 11 bases align to TRBD2. Germline loops: CDR1 SQVTM, CDR2 ANQGSEA. V shed 4 bases and J 4 bases; nucleotides not matched to a gene: 7. CDR3 length: 15 amino acids. CDR3 sequence: CSVGSSGGFADTQYF. CDR3 coding DNA: TGCAGCGTTGGCTCTAGCGGGGGGTTCGCAGATACGCAGTATTTT.

The gene calls are TRBV4-1 and TRBJ1-2; D is uncertain. Germline values: CDR1 MGHRA, CDR2 YSYEKL. The CDR3 totals 14 residues. V shed 0 bases and J shed 5 bases, with 10 bases lying between them. In nucleotides, the CDR3 is TGCGCCAGCAGCCAAGATGTCTGGGTTTATGGCTACACCTTC. It codes for CASSQDVWVYGYTF.

CDR3 in amino acids: CAASVVGGADTQYF. The CDR3 bases are TGTGCAGCCTCGGTGGTGGGTGGCGCAGATACGCAGTATTTT. This sequence joins TRBV6-5 and TRBJ2-3; D gene unclear. From germline, CDR1 is MNHEY and CDR2 SVGAGI. The CDR3 has 14 residues.

The chain joins TRBV6-5 to TRBJ2-7; D possibly corresponds to TRBD1 (6 bases). The CDR3 runs 13 residues. V was shortened by 6 bases and J by 1 base, with 10 bases between the two germline ends. Per the germline V gene, CDR1 is MNHEY and CDR2 is SVGAGI. In nucleotides, the CDR3 is TGTGCCAGCAGGCGAACAGGGTCCTACGAGCAGTACTTC. It is translated as CASRRTGSYEQYF.

The chain couples TRBV29-1 to TRBJ1-3; TRBD1 agrees at 10 bases. Germline values: CDR1 SQVTM, CDR2 ANQGSEA. The length of the CDR3 is 15 residues. V lost 7 bases and J lost 2; bases outside the gene matches: 8. CDR3 sequence (DNA): TGCAGCGCCAAAAGGGACAGGGGAGCTGGAAACACCATATATTTT. Protein product: CSAKRDRGAGNTIYF.

This CDR3 reads CASSLKDRGGREAFF. CDR3 nucleotide sequence: TGTGCCAGCAGCTTAAAAGATCGAGGGGGTAGAGAAGCTTTCTTT. The chain carries TRBV5-4 and TRBJ1-1; a weak D match, TRBD1 (6 bases). Trimming shortened V by 2 bases and J by 8 bases, and 19 bases separated the two germline ends. The CDR3 is made up of 15 amino acids. Germline CDR1 is SGHNT and CDR2 is YYREEE (reference sequence).

The chain links TRBV15 to TRBJ1-1; possibly TRBD1 for D (5 bases). The V and J ends lost 1 base and 5 bases respectively, with 17 bases between them. Germline V gene lookup returns CDR1 LNHNV and CDR2 YYDKDF (reference sequence). The CDR3 is made up of 16 amino acids. CDR3 region: CATSRGGGGSGTEAFF. The DNA of the CDR3 is TGTGCCACCAGCAGAGGGGGCGGAGGTTCGGGGACTGAAGCTTTCTTT.

CDR3 coding DNA: TGTGCCAGCGAGCATCAAGGGGGGGAGCTGTTTTTT. This gives the protein CASEHQGGELFF. V is TRBV6-8 and J is TRBJ2-2; D uncertain. The germline gives CDR1 MNHGY, CDR2 SAAAGT. The CDR3 runs 12 residues. The V end was cut by 8 bases, the J end by 8 bases, with 12 bases between.

The chain is built from TRBV7-6 and TRBJ2-5; 10 bases are shared with TRBD2. In germline, CDR1 is SGHVS, CDR2 FNYEAQ. This CDR3 has 14 residues. Trimming took 2 bases from V and 7 from J; bases not matched to a gene: 4. CDR3 DNA: TGTGCCAGCAGCTTAAGCGGGGGGGCCGGGACCCAGTACTTC. It yields the protein CASSLSGGAGTQYF.

This chain uses TRBV28 with TRBJ2-7; unclear D gene. V was cut by 4 bases and J by 6 bases, with 13 bases left in between. The CDR3 covers 13 residues. Germline V gene sequence: CDR1 MDHEN, CDR2 SYDVKM. As DNA, the CDR3 is TGTGCCAGCAGTTACGACGGCCGGAGCGAGCAGTACTTC. Residues: CASSYDGRSEQYF.

This chain connects TRBV4-1 to TRBJ1-5, with 10 nucleotides matching TRBD1. The CDR3 contains 16 residues. Per germline, CDR1 MGHRA and CDR2 YSYEKL. J lost 2 bases, V lost 3 bases, and 4 bases had no gene match. The CDR3 DNA reads TGCGCCAGCAGCCATGGACAGGGGGGAGGCAATCAGCCCCAGCATTTT. Protein sequence: CASSHGQGGGNQPQHF.

The V call is TRBV6-5, the J call TRBJ2-1; 8 bases fit TRBD1. The V segment lost 5 bases and the J segment 4 bases; nucleotides outside the gene matches: 7. The germline gives CDR1 MNHEY, CDR2 SVGAGI. The CDR3 is 15 residues long. CDR3 in amino acids: CASSNRQGKYNEQFF. The DNA for the CDR3 is TGTGCCAGCAGTAATCGACAGGGGAAGTACAATGAGCAGTTCTTC.

CDR3 nucleotides: TGTGCCAGCAGCTTAACAGGGGAGGCTTACGAGCAGTACTTC. This encodes CASSLTGEAYEQYF. The chain has TRBV7-3 and TRBJ2-7; weak D call: TRBD2 (6 bases). The germline V gene encodes CDR1 SGHTA and CDR2 FQGTGA. This CDR3 has 14 residues. The ends were cut back, 0 bases at V and 4 bases at J, with 10 bases in the middle.

V gene TRBV5-6 combines with J gene TRBJ1-5; TRBD1 is a possible D gene (5 bases). V was shortened by 1 base and J by 2 bases, with 13 bases between the two germline ends. The CDR3 sequence is 16 residues long. Germline V gene data show CDR1 as SGHDT and CDR2 as YYEEEE. In nucleotides, the CDR3 is TGTGCCAGCAGCTTGTGGGTGGGGACGGGCAATCAGCCCCAGCATTTT. Its translation is CASSLWVGTGNQPQHF.

The genes are TRBV30 and TRBJ1-5; D call uncertain. V was shortened by 2 bases and J by 4 bases, with 9 bases between the two germline ends. The germline V gene has CDR1 GTSNPN and CDR2 SVGIG (reference sequence). The CDR3 has 13 amino acids. The CDR3 DNA reads as TGTGCCTGGAGTATACAAGGAAATCAGCCCCAGCATTTT. Its protein is CAWSIQGNQPQHF.

The chain links TRBV5-1 to TRBJ2-7; possibly TRBD1 or TRBD2 for D (6 bases each). Trimming left V 0 bases short and J 4 bases short, with 17 bases between. Germline CDR1 is SGHRS and CDR2 is YFSETQ. The CDR3 is 16 amino acids. The CDR3 region has the DNA TGCGCCAGCAGCTTGGCAGGGCCGGGGGCGGAATACGAGCAGTACTTC. This translates into CASSLAGPGAEYEQYF.